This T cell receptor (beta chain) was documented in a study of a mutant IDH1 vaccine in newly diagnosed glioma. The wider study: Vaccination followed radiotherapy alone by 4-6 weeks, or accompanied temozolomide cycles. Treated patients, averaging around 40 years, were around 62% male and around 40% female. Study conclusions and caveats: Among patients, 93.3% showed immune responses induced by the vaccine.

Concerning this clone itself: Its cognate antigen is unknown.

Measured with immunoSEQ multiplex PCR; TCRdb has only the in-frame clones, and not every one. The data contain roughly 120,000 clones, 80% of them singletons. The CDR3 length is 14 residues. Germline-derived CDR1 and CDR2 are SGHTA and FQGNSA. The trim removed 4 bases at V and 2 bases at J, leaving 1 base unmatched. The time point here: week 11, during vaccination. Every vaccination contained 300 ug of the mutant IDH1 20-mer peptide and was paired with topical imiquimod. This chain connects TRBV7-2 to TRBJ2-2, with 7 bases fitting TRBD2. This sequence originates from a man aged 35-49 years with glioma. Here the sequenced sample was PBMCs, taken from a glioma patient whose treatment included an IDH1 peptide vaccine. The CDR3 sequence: CASSSGGNTGELFF. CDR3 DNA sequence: TGTGCCAGCAGCTCGGGGGGAAACACCGGGGAGCTGTTTTTT.